A selection of T cell receptor beta chains follows, all from one sample in a study of blood T cell repertoires in COVID-19. Using immunoSEQ multiplex PCR, the repertoire was profiled, and TCRdb retains in-frame clones only, with some absent. This sample carries fewer than 300,000 clones, 70% to 90% of them seen once, and the ten largest clones take roughly 0.8%. Sequences were obtained from peripheral blood. These receptors were collected from a young woman with acute or convalescent COVID-19. Both conserved end residues are part of each CDR3. The D gene is left open where the match is weak. The size of a clone is reported for some rows only, either as once, few or many, or as a class for expanded clones.

TRBV7-2	TRBJ1-5	.	.	TGTGCCAGCAGCTTATGGCATAAGAGCAATCAGCCCCAGCATTTT	CASSLWHKSNQPQHF
TRBV6-4	TRBJ2-6	.	few	TGTGCCAGCAGTGACTCAGGGGCTGGGGCCAACGTCCTGACTTTC	CASSDSGAGANVLTF
TRBV30	TRBJ2-2	TRBD2	.	TGTGCCTGGAGTCCCAGACTAGCGGGGTATAGAGGGCCCGGGGAGCTGTTTTTT	CAWSPRLAGYRGPGELFF
TRBV11-3	TRBJ2-1	.	.	TGTGCCAGCAGCTTAGCAACTCTAAATGAGCAGTTCTTC	CASSLATLNEQFF
TRBV3-1/TRBV3-2	TRBJ2-3	.	.	TGTGCCAGCAGCCTCTCGAGGGGGAGAGGCACAGATACGCAGTATTTT	CASSLSRGRGTDTQYF
TRBV9	TRBJ2-1	TRBD2	.	TGTGCCAGCAGCGTAGGAGCTAGCGGGAGCTACAATGAGCAGTTCTTC	CASSVGASGSYNEQFF
TRBV19	TRBJ2-2	TRBD2	few	TGTGCCAGTAGTATAAACGTAGGCGGGAGGCTCACCGGGGAGCTGTTTTTT	CASSINVGGRLTGELFF
TRBV7-3	TRBJ2-5	TRBD2	.	TGTGCCAGCAGCCGGACTAGCGGCAAACAAGAGACCCAGTACTTC	CASSRTSGKQETQYF
TRBV6-5	TRBJ2-7	.	.	TGTGCCAGCAGTTACTCCCCGGAGGCCTACGAGCAGTACTTC	CASSYSPEAYEQYF
TRBV5-1	TRBJ2-1	TRBD2	.	TGCGCCAGCAGCTTTGCTAGCGGGACATACAATGAGCAGTTCTTC	CASSFASGTYNEQFF
TRBV15	TRBJ2-3	TRBD2	.	TGTGCCACCAGCAGAGGCGGGAGGCCCACAGATACGCAGTATTTT	CATSRGGRPTDTQYF
TRBV27	TRBJ1-1	TRBD1	.	TGTGCCAGCAGTTTTAACAGGGGGACTGAAGCTTTCTTT	CASSFNRGTEAFF
TRBV5-1	TRBJ2-7	TRBD2	.	TGCGCCAGCAGCTTGACGACTAGCGGGAATGGAGAGCAGTACTTC	CASSLTTSGNGEQYF
TRBV18	TRBJ2-2	.	.	TGTGCCAGCTCACCCATCCGGGGAAACACCGGGGAGCTGTTTTTT	CASSPIRGNTGELFF
TRBV5-1	TRBJ1-4	.	.	TGCGCCAGCAGCTTGGGGGCATCAACTAATGAAAAACTGTTTTTT	CASSLGASTNEKLFF
TRBV19	TRBJ1-4	TRBD1	.	TGTGCCAGTAGTACGGACAGGGACCATGCAACTAATGAAAAACTGTTTTTT	CASSTDRDHATNEKLFF
TRBV20-1	TRBJ2-1	.	once	TGCAGCCAAGAAGACGGGAATGAGCAGTTCTTC	CSQEDGNEQFF
TRBV3-1/TRBV3-2	TRBJ2-1	TRBD2	.	TGTGCCAGCAGCTTCCGACTAGCCAATGAGCAGTTCTTC	CASSFRLANEQFF
TRBV2	TRBJ2-7	.	.	TGTGTCCCATTGGGCCTGGCTTTGAGAAGGTCCTACGAGCAGTACTTC	CVPLGLALRRSYEQYF
TRBV27	TRBJ2-1	.	.	TGTGCCAGCAGTTTGTCTGTCTACAATGAGCAGTTCTTC	CASSLSVYNEQFF
TRBV7-9	TRBJ2-5	TRBD2	.	TGTGCCAGCAGCTTCTTAGCGGGGCTAGAGACCCAGTACTTC	CASSFLAGLETQYF
TRBV27	TRBJ1-5	.	.	TGTGCCAGCAGTTTTAGAGGGAGCAATCAGCCCCAGCATTTT	CASSFRGSNQPQHF
TRBV19	TRBJ2-1	TRBD2	.	TGTGCCACTAGCGGGAGGTTATTTATTGAGCAGTTCTTC	CATSGRLFIEQFF
TRBV15	TRBJ1-2	.	few	TGTGCCACCAGCAGAGATCGGGGGGCCTTTTATGGCTACACCTTC	CATSRDRGAFYGYTF
TRBV6-5	TRBJ2-7	TRBD2	.	TGTGCCAGCAGTCTAGGACTAGCGAGAACCTACGAGCAGTACTTC	CASSLGLARTYEQYF
TRBV10-2	TRBJ2-1	.	.	TGCGCCAGCAGTGAGCGGGAGTCAAATGAGCAGTTCTTC	CASSERESNEQFF